The entry below gives a single T cell receptor beta chain sequence along with its context. As yet, its antigen is unknown. This specimen comes from a study of T cells in localized non-small cell lung cancer. Profiling relied on immunoSEQ multiplex PCR, and the TCRdb table lists in-frame clones only, not all of them. This sample carries 25,000 to 35,000 clones, around 82% of them seen once, and the ten largest clones take 4% to 5.5%. Whole-study findings and limits: As only one tumor region underwent sequencing, heterogeneity remains possible.

Per the germline V gene, CDR1 is MDHEN and CDR2 is SYDVKM. Between the trimmed V and J ends, which lost 2 bases and 4 bases, there was a span of 3 bases. The CDR3 extends over 12 amino acids. The TCR originated in a man between 40 and 75 years old with stage III lung adenocarcinoma. This chain links TRBV28 with TRBJ1-3, with D hard to call. This sample comprised peripheral blood mononuclear cells, obtained before any cancer treatment. The CDR3, as DNA: TGTGCCAGCAGTTTAGGAGGAAACACCATATATTTT. Translating gives CASSLGGNTIYF.